The TCR beta chain under discussion was sequenced for a study of beta chain features in type 1 diabetes. Study-wide findings and caveats: Any PCR bias toward short templates would affect both groups alike.

Sorting that relied on CD45RO/CCR7/CD25/CD127/CD95/CD27 yielded CD4+ naive, central memory, regulatory and stem cell-like memory cells. Sequenced material consisted of expressed TCRB transcripts (all of the isolated RNA was reverse transcribed). TCRdb's copy holds only in-frame clones and misses some; the assay was immunoSEQ multiplex PCR. The sample contains 350,000 to 450,000 clones, roughly 14% of which appear only once. This clone was seen just once. Its antigen is undetermined. This clonotype was sampled from a man aged 25-40 years in good health. The sample consisted of naive CD4+ T cells from blood.

CDR3 amino acids: CASSLEGPYSMNTEAFF. CDR3 bases: TGTGCCAGCAGCTTGGAAGGGCCCTATTCTATGAACACTGAAGCTTTCTTT. This chain uses TRBV5-7 with TRBJ1-1; no reliable D call. TRBV5-7 belongs to the ORF category, with a function that is uncertain. The CDR3 spans 17 residues. The V end lost 0 bases, the J end lost 0 bases, and 15 bases lay between the germline ends.